This TCR beta chain was found in a study of blood T cell repertoires in COVID-19. About the research overall: Acute and convalescent COVID-19 samples came from the United States, Italy and Spain. Sources were T cells, B-cell-depleted T cells, or PBMCs; the material itself was cDNA or gDNA.

Authors' processing steps: Cell counts per sample came from amplifying reference gene primers. Repertoires were generated with immunoSEQ multiplex PCR, while TCRdb's copy carries only in-frame clones and drops some. V and J calls and clone size are those listed in that table; D and trimming were worked out from the DNA. The sample holds approximately 140,000 clones, around 90% seen once. V was cut by 3 bases and J by 5 bases, with 16 bases left in between. The CDR3 totals 15 residues. The germline CDR1 and CDR2 sequences are SGHAT and FQNNGV. This clonotype was sampled from a woman aged 55-70 years with acute or convalescent COVID-19. The chain couples TRBV11-2 to TRBJ1-1; weak D call: TRBD1 (6 bases). Sample: peripheral blood. CDR3 coding DNA: TGTGCCAGCAGCTTCCTCGGGGGGGGCGGGACTGAAGCTTTCTTT. As protein: CASSFLGGGGTEAFF.